This T cell receptor (beta chain) originates from a study of blood T cells in healthy people across ages. Study results and limitations: Per million T cells, TCR beta diversity dropped about linearly as age rose.

The table lists this clonotype with a few counts. Its antigen is unknown. The CDR3 is 18 residues long. V lost 6 bases to trimming and J lost 0 bases; unmatched junction nucleotides: 13. Per the germline V gene, CDR1 is MDHEN and CDR2 is SYDVKM. For the second PCR, which ran for roughly 7 to 11 cycles, a sample-barcoded 5' primer and a J-beta primer mix were used. TCRdb called the 5' RACE reads again in MiXCR, with one record for every CDR3 protein. The sample lists 650,000 to 950,000 distinct CDR3 sequences, approximately 44% seen once, with roughly 19% in the top ten. V and J are TRBV28 and TRBJ2-3; 9 positions match TRBD1. Sequencing used blood. This receptor was identified in a man in his sixties in good health. The DNA of the CDR3 is TGTGCCAGCAGGGACCGAGGGACAGGGAGGAAAAGCACAGATACGCAGTATTTT. It translates to CASRDRGTGRKSTDTQYF.